The next 27 T cell receptor beta chains were all read from a single sample in a study of T cell responses to AZD1222 COVID-19 vaccine. The data were produced by immunoSEQ multiplex PCR, yet TCRdb's version contains in-frame clones alone and is incomplete. The sample yields around 150,000 clones, about 90% seen once. Source: peripheral blood, taken 28 days after the second AZD1222 dose. These receptors all stem from an adult who received the AZD1222 COVID-19 vaccine.

The chain combines TRBV5-8 with TRBJ1-1; D is unresolved. The CDR3 contains 12 residues. Germline CDR1 and CDR2: SGHTS and YDEGEE. Between the trimmed V and J ends, which lost 7 bases and 1 base, there was a span of 8 bases. The CDR3 bases are TGTGCCAGCCCCTCAGCGAACACTGAAGCTTTCTTT. This sequence encodes CASPSANTEAFF.

The chain carries TRBV11-3 and TRBJ2-2; 7 nucleotides agree with TRBD2. J was trimmed by 5 bases and V by 5 bases; bases with no gene match: 5. This CDR3 comprises 14 residues. The germline V gene has CDR1 SGHNT and CDR2 YENEEA. CDR3 amino acids: CASSPGLVTGELFF. In nucleotides, the CDR3 is TGTGCCAGCAGCCCTGGACTAGTTACCGGGGAGCTGTTTTTT.

The gene calls are TRBV30 and TRBJ1-2, with a weak D call TRBD1 (6 bases). Germline CDR1 reads GTSNPN; CDR2 reads SVGIG (reference sequence). Between the trimmed V and J ends, which lost 0 bases and 4 bases, there was a span of 15 bases. This CDR3 has 15 residues. The CDR3 sequence: CAWSVRQGRFYGYTF. The CDR3 nucleotides read TGTGCCTGGAGTGTACGCCAGGGGCGATTCTATGGCTACACCTTC.

This chain links TRBV21-1 with TRBJ2-5; the table's D call TRBD1 went unverified against the DNA. TRBV21-1 is a pseudogene. The CDR3 runs to 15 residues. The CDR3 DNA reads TGTGCCAGCAGCAAATTCCCACTTGTGGGCGAGACCCAGTACTTC. Translating gives CASSKFPLVGETQYF.

The chain recombines TRBV28 with TRBJ2-7; TRBD1 matches 9 bases. With 5 bases clipped from V and 0 bases from J, the junction kept 8 bases outside the gene matches. This CDR3 has 16 amino acids. Per germline, CDR1 MDHEN and CDR2 SYDVKM. The CDR3, as DNA: TGTGCCAGCAGTCGACCGGGACAGGGAAGCTCCTACGAGCAGTACTTC. Translated: CASSRPGQGSSYEQYF.

V and J are TRBV28 and TRBJ2-7; 10 bases align to TRBD1. The germline V gene has CDR1 MDHEN and CDR2 SYDVKM. The ends lost 10 bases at V and 2 bases at J; junction bases unmatched: 2. The CDR3 runs 12 residues. CDR3 sequence: CATGQGAYEQYF. As DNA, the CDR3 is TGTGCCACCGGACAGGGGGCCTACGAGCAGTACTTC.

The chain uses TRBV18 and TRBJ2-2, with unresolved D. There are 15 residues in the CDR3. The V and J ends lost 2 bases and 7 bases respectively, with 14 bases between them. Germline CDR1 is KGHSH and CDR2 is LQKENI. CDR3 DNA sequence: TGTGCCAGCTCACCAGGGAAGGATGGGATCGGGGAGCTGTTTTTT. Its protein is CASSPGKDGIGELFF.

Comment on this clone: Other DNA sequences in this specimen translate into the identical CDR3. The genes are TRBV9 and TRBJ1-1, with TRBD1 identical over 7 bases. The length of the CDR3 is 14 residues. Germline V gene data show CDR1 as SGDLS and CDR2 as YYNGEE. With V trimmed by 4 bases and J by 1 base, 4 bases remained unmatched. The chain's CDR3 is CASSLSGGNTEAFF. In DNA, the CDR3 is TGTGCCAGCAGCTTGTCAGGGGGGAACACTGAAGCTTTCTTT. Variable domain in full (rest from reference TRBV9 and TRBJ1-1): DSGVTQTPKHLITATGQRVTLRCSPRSGDLSVYWYQQSLDQGLQFLIQYYNGEERAKGNILERFSAQQFPDLHSELNLSSLELGDSALYFCASSLSGGNTEAFFGQGTRLTVV.

This chain connects TRBV2 to TRBJ2-1, with 12 positions matching TRBD2. CDR1 SNHLY and CDR2 FYNNEI come from the germline V gene. With V trimmed by 8 bases and J by 8 bases, 10 bases remained unmatched. The CDR3 runs 15 residues. CDR3 sequence reads: CASREWLAGGHEQFF. The CDR3 DNA sequence: TGTGCCAGCCGAGAGTGGCTAGCGGGGGGGCATGAGCAGTTCTTC.

This chain uses TRBV7-2 with TRBJ2-7; possibly TRBD2 for D (5 bases). From germline, CDR1 is SGHTA and CDR2 FQGNSA. The CDR3 sequence is 14 residues long. The V end lost 2 bases, the J end lost 4 bases, and 12 bases lay between the germline ends. The CDR3 here is CASSLFDPGYEQYF. CDR3 nucleotide sequence: TGTGCCAGCAGCTTATTTGACCCGGGGTACGAGCAGTACTTC.

CDR3 region: CTSSQDGLRLAGAYTDTQYF. As DNA, the CDR3 is TGCACCAGCAGCCAAGATGGGTTGAGGCTAGCGGGCGCCTACACAGATACGCAGTATTTT. The chain has TRBV1 and TRBJ2-3; the table's TRBD2 call for D was not verified on the DNA. TRBV1 is designated a pseudogene. The CDR3 has 20 amino acids.

The chain is built from TRBV29-1 and TRBJ2-1, with no clear D. The CDR3 extends over 12 amino acids. Germline CDR1 is SQVTM and CDR2 is ANQGSEA. The V end lost 2 bases, the J end lost 3 bases, and 5 bases lay between the germline ends. Here the CDR3 DNA reads TGCAGCGTTGAACCTCTCTACAATGAGCAGTTCTTC. It codes for CSVEPLYNEQFF.

This chain links TRBV27 with TRBJ1-5, with 8 bases lining up with TRBD1. CDR3 length equals 14 residues. V was pared by 7 bases and J by 2 bases, with 4 bases of the junction left unmatched. CDR1 is MNHEY, CDR2 SMNVEV, per germline (reference sequence). In DNA, the CDR3 is TGTGCCAGCAAAGGACAGGGTGGCAATCAGCCCCAGCATTTT. This codes for CASKGQGGNQPQHF.

The chain uses TRBV30 and TRBJ1-6, with 7 bases lining up with TRBD1. The CDR3 runs 15 residues. The V and J ends lost 2 bases and 6 bases, in that order; junction bases with no gene match: 7. Germline CDR1 reads GTSNPN; CDR2 reads SVGIG (reference sequence). The CDR3 is CAWSTKGQFNSPLHF. CDR3 sequence (DNA): TGTGCCTGGAGTACCAAGGGACAGTTTAATTCACCCCTCCACTTT.

This chain connects TRBV5-6 to TRBJ2-1; D gene ambiguous. The CDR3 length is 12 residues. In germline, CDR1 is SGHDT, CDR2 YYEEEE. V shed 1 base and J shed 7 bases, with 6 bases lying between them. The CDR3 spells CASSLHPNEQFF. The CDR3 DNA reads TGTGCCAGCAGCTTGCATCCAAATGAGCAGTTCTTC.

This chain links TRBV20-1 with TRBJ2-3; 7 nucleotides match TRBD2. V shed 3 bases, J shed 4 bases, and the junction held 1 base outside the gene matches. There are 12 residues in the CDR3. The V gene's germline CDR1 is DFQATT and CDR2 SNEGSKA (reference sequence). Here the CDR3 reads CSASGRADTQYF. CDR3 in DNA: TGCAGTGCTAGTGGGAGGGCAGATACGCAGTATTTT.

This clone was seen a handful of times. The V call is TRBV30, the J call TRBJ1-4; a weak D match, TRBD1 (6 bases). CDR1 is GTSNPN, CDR2 SVGIG, per germline (reference sequence). Trimming stripped 0 bases from V and 14 bases from J, with 13 bases between. CDR3 length: 12 amino acids. For the CDR3, the DNA is TGTGCCTGGAGTGTACGGGGGCAGATTCTGTTTTTT. Translated, it gives CAWSVRGQILFF.

The chain combines TRBV5-1 with TRBJ2-3; D possibly corresponds to TRBD2 (5 bases). The germline gives CDR1 SGHRS, CDR2 YFSETQ. V was clipped by 2 bases and J by 0 bases, with 13 bases between them. The CDR3 runs 16 residues. The CDR3 sequence is CASSFGLDTSTDTQYF. The CDR3 nucleotides read TGCGCCAGCAGCTTTGGACTCGATACTAGCACAGATACGCAGTATTTT.

The chain couples TRBV5-1 to TRBJ1-2; TRBD1 matches 7 bases. Germline V gene data show CDR1 as SGHRS and CDR2 as YFSETQ. The CDR3 covers 18 residues. The trim removed 4 bases at V and 4 bases at J, leaving 19 bases unmatched. CDR3 sequence (DNA): TGCGCCAGCAGCGCGACCCCCGAGGGGATGGGACAGATCTATGGCTACACCTTC. It specifies CASSATPEGMGQIYGYTF.

The chain is built from TRBV23-1 and TRBJ2-3; D is unresolved. TRBV23-1 is marked as an open reading frame, function uncertain. The CDR3 is 15 residues long. V lost 6 bases and J 3 bases, leaving 16 bases between the germline ends. DNA of the CDR3: TGCGCCAGCAGCCCTCCTCTCACGGTGACAGATACGCAGTATTTT. Translation gives CASSPPLTVTDTQYF.

The chain employs TRBV10-3 and TRBJ2-3; no firm D call. Trimming cost V 0 bases and J 0 bases, with 7 bases left between them. The germline CDR1 and CDR2 sequences are ENHRY and SYGVKD. The CDR3 sequence is 15 residues long. As DNA, the CDR3 is TGTGCCATCAGTGAGTCAACAGCTAGCACAGATACGCAGTATTTT. It is translated as CAISESTASTDTQYF.

This clone was counted once. This same CDR3 is encoded by further DNA sequences in the sample. This chain links TRBV11-2 with TRBJ1-2; the match to TRBD1 covers 9 bases. The CDR3 runs to 14 residues. The ends lost 3 bases at V and 3 bases at J; junction bases unmatched: 2. The V gene's germline CDR1 is SGHAT and CDR2 FQNNGV. As DNA, the CDR3 is TGTGCCAGCAGCTTGGACAGGGGAGACTATGGCTACACCTTC. Translated: CASSLDRGDYGYTF.

V gene TRBV14 combines with J gene TRBJ2-1; 14 nucleotides match TRBD2. J lost 7 bases, V lost 2 bases, and 10 bases had no gene match. Per germline, CDR1 SGHDN and CDR2 FVKESK. The CDR3 totals 18 residues. The CDR3 protein is CASSQLNVRTSGRNEQFF. In DNA, the CDR3 is TGTGCCAGCAGCCAACTGAATGTGAGGACTAGCGGGAGGAATGAGCAGTTCTTC. The full variable domain, completed using reference TRBV14 and TRBJ2-1, is EAGVTQFPSHSVIEKGQTVTLRCDPISGHDNLYWYRRVMGKEIKFLLHFVKESKQDESGMPNNRFLAERTGGTYSTLKVQPAELEDSGVYFCASSQLNVRTSGRNEQFFGPGTRLTVL.

This clone was picked up one time. The chain couples TRBV5-1 to TRBJ2-1; D might be TRBD1 or TRBD2, each matching 5 bases. This CDR3 has 12 amino acids. Per the germline V gene, CDR1 is SGHRS and CDR2 is YFSETQ. Trimming took off 5 bases at V and 9 bases at J, with 12 bases between the two ends. CDR3 nucleotides: TGCGCCAGCAGTGGGGACGTCGGTGAGCAGTTCTTC. It translates to CASSGDVGEQFF.

The chain's CDR3 is CAISERGDEQFF. CDR3 nucleotides: TGTGCCATCAGTGAGAGGGGGGATGAGCAGTTCTTC. The chain couples TRBV10-3 to TRBJ2-1; possibly TRBD1 or TRBD2 for D (6 bases each). The CDR3 totals 12 residues. Trimming took 2 bases from V and 8 from J, leaving 7 bases between them. Germline V gene data show CDR1 as ENHRY and CDR2 as SYGVKD.

This clone showed up just once. The J gene is TRBJ2-3, the V gene TRBV13; no firm D call. From germline, CDR1 is PRHDT and CDR2 FYEKMQ (reference sequence). Deletions cut 0 bases from V and 2 bases from J, with 6 bases between. The length of the CDR3 is 14 residues. CDR3 sequence reads: CASSLGMATDTQYF. The CDR3 DNA is TGTGCCAGCAGCTTAGGGATGGCCACAGATACGCAGTATTTT.

V usage is TRBV7-9 and J usage is TRBJ1-1, with 7 positions matching TRBD1. After removal of 1 base from V and 7 bases from J, the junction contained 3 bases not matched to a gene. This CDR3 contains 13 residues. Germline V CDR1 and CDR2: SEHNR, FQNEAQ (reference sequence). The CDR3 is CASSLEGGLEAFF. The CDR3 DNA follows: TGTGCCAGCAGCTTAGAAGGGGGCCTTGAAGCTTTCTTT.